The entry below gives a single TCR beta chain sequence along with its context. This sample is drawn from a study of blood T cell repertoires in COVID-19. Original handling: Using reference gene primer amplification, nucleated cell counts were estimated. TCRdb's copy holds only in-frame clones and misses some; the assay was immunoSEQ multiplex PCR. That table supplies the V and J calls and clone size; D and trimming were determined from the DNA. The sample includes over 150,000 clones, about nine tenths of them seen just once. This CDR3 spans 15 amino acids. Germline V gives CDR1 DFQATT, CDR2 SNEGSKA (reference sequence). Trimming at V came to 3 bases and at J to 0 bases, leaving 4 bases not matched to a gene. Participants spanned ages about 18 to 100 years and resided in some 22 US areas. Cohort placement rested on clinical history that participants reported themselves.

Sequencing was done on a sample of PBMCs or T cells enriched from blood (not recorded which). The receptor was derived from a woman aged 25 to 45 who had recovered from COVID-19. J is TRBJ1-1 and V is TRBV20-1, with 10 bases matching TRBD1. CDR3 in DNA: TGCAGTGCTAGTAGGACAGGGGGAATGAACACTGAAGCTTTCTTT. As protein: CSASRTGGMNTEAFF.